Below are 26 T cell receptor beta chains sequenced from a single sample in a study of CD8 T cells in Susac syndrome. Reverse transcription of about 0.5 to 1 ug RNA used random hexamers. TCRdb ran MiXCR on the immunoSEQ multiplex PCR reads and lists one entry per CDR3 protein. The table lists around 190,000 distinct CDR3 sequences, about 94% of them singletons. Material: CD4+ T cells from PBMCs. Every receptor here comes from a human donor in good health.

The chain links TRBV30 to TRBJ2-5; maybe TRBD1 (6 bases). The ends were cut back, 1 base at V and 5 bases at J, with 8 bases in the middle. This CDR3 spans 12 amino acids. CDR1 GTSNPN and CDR2 SVGIG come from the germline V gene (reference sequence). The CDR3 DNA follows: TGTGCCTGGAGTGCGAGGGGGGAGACCCAGTACTTC. Translating gives CAWSARGETQYF.

CDR3: CASSQDSLAGQGPNYGYTF. CDR3 DNA sequence: TGTGCCAGCAGCCAAGATAGTCTCGCGGGCCAGGGCCCTAACTATGGCTACACCTTC. The V call is TRBV3-1, the J call TRBJ1-2; perhaps TRBD1 as D (5 bases). Trimming removed 0 bases at V and 0 bases at J, with 20 bases between. Germline V gene lookup returns CDR1 LGHDT and CDR2 YNNKEL (reference sequence). The CDR3 has 19 residues.

The chain links TRBV10-3 to TRBJ2-3; no definite D call. Trimming took off 4 bases at V and 2 bases at J, with 13 bases between the two ends. Germline CDR1 ENHRY, CDR2 SYGVKD. There are 15 residues in the CDR3. The CDR3 DNA follows: TGTGCCATCAGTGGCAGGACGGATCTCACAGATACGCAGTATTTT. Translated: CAISGRTDLTDTQYF.

The CDR3 region is CASSSQGQGKREQYF. The CDR3 DNA sequence: TGTGCCAGCAGCTCCCAAGGGCAGGGAAAGCGCGAGCAGTACTTC. The rearrangement uses TRBV5-6 and TRBJ2-7, with D perhaps TRBD1 (5 bases). Trimming took 3 bases from V and 6 from J, leaving 19 bases between them. The CDR3 has 15 amino acids. Germline V gene sequence: CDR1 SGHDT, CDR2 YYEEEE.

This sequence joins TRBV19 and TRBJ2-3; TRBD1 matches 8 bases. The J segment lost 2 bases and the V segment lost 9 bases, leaving 10 bases of the junction unmatched. Germline CDR1 is LNHDA and CDR2 is SQIVND (reference sequence). This CDR3 contains 15 residues. The CDR3 here is CASNDRGVSTDTQYF. The CDR3 bases are TGTGCCAGCAACGACAGGGGCGTTTCCACAGATACGCAGTATTTT. Combining the CDR3 with reference TRBV19 and TRBJ2-3 gives the whole variable domain DGGITQSPKYLFRKEGQNVTLSCEQNLNHDAMYWYRQDPGQGLRLIYYSQIVNDFQKGDIAEGYSVSREKKESFPLTVTSAQKNPTAFYLCASNDRGVSTDTQYFGPGTRLTVL.

J is TRBJ2-7 and V is TRBV20-1; the match to TRBD2 covers 9 bases. Trimming at V came to 6 bases and at J to 3 bases, leaving 6 bases not matched to a gene. The V gene's germline CDR1 is DFQATT and CDR2 SNEGSKA (reference sequence). This CDR3 has 13 residues. The CDR3 spells CSAPAGGHYEQYF. CDR3 bases: TGCAGTGCACCAGCGGGGGGACACTACGAGCAGTACTTC.

This clonotype was counted once. CDR3 protein: CASSVLNGLVTTGELFF. The CDR3 bases are TGTGCCAGCAGCGTACTAAATGGACTAGTTACGACCGGGGAGCTGTTTTTT. The genes are TRBV9 and TRBJ2-2, with TRBD2 matching over 7 bases. The length of the CDR3 is 17 residues. The germline gives CDR1 SGDLS, CDR2 YYNGEE. The V gene end was trimmed by 1 base and the J gene end by 5 bases; junction bases not matched to a gene: 11. The full variable domain, in which reference TRBV9 and TRBJ2-2 provide the parts outside the CDR3, is DSGVTQTPKHLITATGQRVTLRCSPRSGDLSVYWYQQSLDQGLQFLIQYYNGEERAKGNILERFSAQQFPDLHSELNLSSLELGDSALYFCASSVLNGLVTTGELFFGEGSRLTVL.

J is TRBJ2-7 and V is TRBV20-1; 10 bases are shared with TRBD1. Trimming took 6 bases from V and 4 from J; bases not matched to a gene: 9. The V gene's germline CDR1 is DFQATT and CDR2 SNEGSKA (reference sequence). The CDR3 has 14 residues. The CDR3 here is CSARGDRGLYEQYF. CDR3 in DNA: TGCAGTGCCCGAGGGGACAGGGGTTTATACGAGCAGTACTTC.

The chain has TRBV18 and TRBJ1-5; possible D gene TRBD1, 5 bases. CDR3 size: 13 residues. Trimming stripped 1 base from V and 6 bases from J, with 7 bases between. Germline V lookup: CDR1 KGHSH, CDR2 LQKENI. The CDR3 nucleotides read TGTGCCAGCTCACCACAGGGGTCTCAGCCCCAGCATTTT. Translation gives CASSPQGSQPQHF.

The chain combines TRBV20-1 with TRBJ1-5, with a weak D call TRBD1 (5 bases). Trimming removed 3 bases at V and 4 bases at J, with 13 bases between. The CDR3 totals 14 residues. Germline V gives CDR1 DFQATT, CDR2 SNEGSKA (reference sequence). DNA of the CDR3: TGCAGTGCTAGGGTGGGACTACAAAATCAGCCCCAGCATTTT. Encoded protein: CSARVGLQNQPQHF.

The rearrangement links TRBV3-1 to TRBJ1-6; no clear D gene. This CDR3 has 15 residues. V lost 0 bases and J 14 bases, leaving 17 bases between the germline ends. CDR1 is LGHDT and CDR2 is YNNKEL in the germline V gene (reference sequence). The CDR3: CASSQDTTSGRSLHF. In DNA, the CDR3 is TGTGCCAGCAGCCAAGATACGACCTCGGGGAGGTCCCTCCACTTT. The variable domain in full, with the rest retrieved from reference TRBV3-1 and TRBJ1-6, is DTAVSQTPKYLVTQMGNDKSIKCEQNLGHDTMYWYKQDSKKFLKIMFSYNNKELIINETVPNRFSPKSPDKAHLNLHINSLELGDSAVYFCASSQDTTSGRSLHFGNGTRLTVT.

The chain links TRBV7-2 to TRBJ1-2, with TRBD1 identical over 9 bases. The V segment lost 4 bases and the J segment 8 bases; nucleotides outside the gene matches: 5. The CDR3 extends over 13 amino acids. CDR1 and CDR2 from the germline V gene are SGHTA and FQGNSA. DNA of the CDR3: TGTGCCAGCAGCTCCCGACAGGGGGTGGGCTACACCTTC. Residues: CASSSRQGVGYTF.

The chain is built from TRBV3-1 and TRBJ2-2; perhaps TRBD1 as D (6 bases). V lost 1 base, J lost 1 base, and 13 bases lay in between. Germline assignment: CDR1 LGHDT and CDR2 YNNKEL (reference sequence). This CDR3 contains 17 residues. The CDR3, as DNA: TGTGCCAGCAGCCAAGGAGGCGTCAGGGGGAACACCGGGGAGCTGTTTTTT. Amino acid sequence: CASSQGGVRGNTGELFF. Looking up the rest from reference TRBV3-1 and TRBJ2-2 gives the full variable domain: DTAVSQTPKYLVTQMGNDKSIKCEQNLGHDTMYWYKQDSKKFLKIMFSYNNKELIINETVPNRFSPKSPDKAHLNLHINSLELGDSAVYFCASSQGGVRGNTGELFFGEGSRLTVL.

V and J are TRBV27 and TRBJ1-1, with D unresolved. Trimming shortened V by 3 bases and J by 7 bases, and 12 bases separated the two germline ends. Germline V gene sequence: CDR1 MNHEY, CDR2 SMNVEV (reference sequence). The CDR3 runs to 13 residues. CDR3 nucleotide sequence: TGTGCCAGCAGTTTCCGGGGAAACCTTGAAGCTTTCTTT. This codes for CASSFRGNLEAFF.

This sequence joins TRBV30 and TRBJ2-5; D assignment may be TRBD1 or TRBD2 (5 bases each). V lost 5 bases and J lost 4, with 14 bases in between. Germline CDR1 GTSNPN, CDR2 SVGIG (reference sequence). This CDR3 spans 13 amino acids. The CDR3 sequence: CAWHRDRGETQYF. DNA of the CDR3: TGTGCCTGGCATCGGGACCGGGGAGAGACCCAGTACTTC.

The chain joins TRBV4-3 to TRBJ1-6; possibly TRBD1 for D (5 bases). Trimming cost V 0 bases and J 9 bases, with 15 bases left between them. Germline CDR1 is LGHNA and CDR2 is YSLEER. The CDR3 length is 16 residues. The CDR3 DNA is TGCGCCAGCAGCCAAGAGGGGGTTTCGCGGGGTTCACCCCTCCACTTT. Protein sequence: CASSQEGVSRGSPLHF.

This clonotype occurred a few times. This chain uses TRBV5-1 with TRBJ2-5, with 16 nucleotides matching TRBD2. The CDR3 contains 17 residues. The V gene's germline CDR1 is SGHRS and CDR2 YFSETQ. V gave up 4 bases and J gave up 5 bases; unmatched junction bases: 8. The CDR3 loop reads CASSKDPGLAGGETQYF. CDR3 nucleotide sequence: TGCGCCAGCAGCAAGGATCCGGGACTAGCGGGAGGGGAGACCCAGTACTTC.

The chain uses TRBV10-3 and TRBJ2-3; 11 nucleotides match TRBD1. Germline CDR1 is ENHRY and CDR2 is SYGVKD. V dropped 4 bases and J dropped 11; count of bases not matched to a gene: 17. The CDR3 sequence is 17 residues long. The CDR3 DNA is TGTGCCATCAGTGGGACAGGGACAGGGGGGCACCCATCGATGCAGTATTTT. Amino acids: CAISGTGTGGHPSMQYF.

The chain joins TRBV29-1 to TRBJ2-7; 7 bases are shared with TRBD1. CDR3 length equals 14 residues. With V trimmed by 1 base and J by 1 base, 4 bases remained unmatched. CDR1 and CDR2 from the germline V gene are SQVTM and ANQGSEA. In DNA, the CDR3 is TGCAGCGTTGAAGGGGCAGGGGGTTCCTACGAGCAGTACTTC. It encodes CSVEGAGGSYEQYF.

This chain links TRBV9 with TRBJ2-7, with 8 bases lining up with TRBD1. Trimming cost V 0 bases and J 0 bases; bases outside gene matches: 8. The CDR3 is 17 residues long. Germline CDR1 SGDLS, CDR2 YYNGEE. CDR3 region: CASSVEAGGSLSYEQYF. DNA of the CDR3: TGTGCCAGCAGCGTAGAGGCAGGGGGCTCCCTCTCCTACGAGCAGTACTTC.

This chain uses TRBV12-3 or TRBV12-4 with TRBJ2-6; no clear D. This CDR3 is built from 12 residues. The V and J ends lost 3 bases and 10 bases respectively, with 7 bases between them. For the CDR3, the DNA is TGTGCCAGCAGTTTGGTCCGTAACGTCCTGACTTTC. As protein: CASSLVRNVLTF.

CDR3 in amino acids: CASSGLQGANNSPLHF. The CDR3 coding sequence is TGTGCCAGTAGTGGCCTTCAGGGGGCGAATAATTCACCCCTCCACTTT. The chain employs TRBV19 and TRBJ1-6; 8 positions agree with TRBD1. Unmatched junction bases numbered 8, after V lost 5 bases and J lost 5 bases. CDR1 is LNHDA, CDR2 SQIVND, per germline (reference sequence). The CDR3 has 16 amino acids.

The gene calls are TRBV20-1 and TRBJ2-3; D ambiguous. The length of the CDR3 is 12 residues. CDR1 DFQATT and CDR2 SNEGSKA come from the germline V gene (reference sequence). Trimming removed 6 bases from V and 2 bases from J, with 9 bases in between. In nucleotides, the CDR3 is TGCAGTGCCAGTGAGGTCACAGATACGCAGTATTTT. Translation: CSASEVTDTQYF.

This chain connects TRBV7-2 to TRBJ2-3; D is possibly TRBD2 (5 bases). CDR3 length: 13 residues. With 3 bases removed from V and 4 bases from J, the gap between germline ends came to 8 bases. CDR1 and CDR2 (germline): SGHTA, FQGNSA. The CDR3 DNA reads as TGTGCCAGCAGCTTGCTGAGGGCAGATACGCAGTATTTT. Amino acids: CASSLLRADTQYF. Full variable domain (rest looked up from reference TRBV7-2 and TRBJ2-3): GAGVSQSPSNKVTEKGKDVELRCDPISGHTALYWYRQSLGQGLEFLIYFQGNSAPDKSGLPSDRFSAERTGGSVSTLTIQRTQQEDSAVYLCASSLLRADTQYFGPGTRLTVL.

This chain links TRBV29-1 with TRBJ2-1, with D possibly matching TRBD2 (5 bases). Germline lookup yields CDR1 SQVTM and CDR2 ANQGSEA. Trimming pared 2 bases from V and 0 bases from J, leaving 8 bases between. This CDR3 contains 14 residues. CDR3 in amino acids: CSVEKADSYNEQFF. The CDR3 DNA reads as TGCAGCGTTGAAAAAGCGGACTCCTACAATGAGCAGTTCTTC.

This chain connects TRBV7-2 to TRBJ1-2, with 11 nucleotides matching TRBD1. This CDR3 spans 15 amino acids. Germline CDR1 SGHTA, CDR2 FQGNSA. V trimming: 4 bases; J trimming: 4 bases; junction bases outside the gene matches: 5. CDR3 residues: CASSSYGQGAYGYTF. The CDR3 nucleotides read TGTGCCAGCAGCTCCTACGGACAGGGGGCCTATGGCTACACCTTC.